This T cell receptor beta chain was identified during a study of blood T cell repertoires in COVID-19. Original methodology: Amplification with reference gene primers provided the estimates of nucleated cell counts. Profiling relied on immunoSEQ multiplex PCR, and the TCRdb table lists in-frame clones only, not all of them. V, J and clone size reflect that table, while D and trimming were determined from the DNA. The sample includes about 68,000 clones, approximately 86% of them seen just once. Looked up from germline, CDR1 is SNHLY and CDR2 is FYNNEI. The CDR3 sequence is 11 residues long. Trimming removed 8 bases at V and 12 bases at J, with 14 bases between.

The sequenced material came from peripheral blood. The genes are TRBV2 and TRBJ2-1, with D perhaps TRBD2 (5 bases). This clonotype was sampled from a woman aged 60 to 75 with acute or convalescent COVID-19. The CDR3 here is CASLAGRRQFF. CDR3 sequence (DNA): TGTGCCAGCCTGGCGGGTAGAAGGCAGTTCTTC. The variable domain in full, with the rest retrieved from reference TRBV2 and TRBJ2-1, is EPEVTQTPSHQVTQMGQEVILRCVPISNHLYFYWYRQILGQKVEFLVSFYNNEISEKSEIFDDQFSVERPDGSNFTLKIRSTKLEDSAMYFCASLAGRRQFFGPGTRLTVL.